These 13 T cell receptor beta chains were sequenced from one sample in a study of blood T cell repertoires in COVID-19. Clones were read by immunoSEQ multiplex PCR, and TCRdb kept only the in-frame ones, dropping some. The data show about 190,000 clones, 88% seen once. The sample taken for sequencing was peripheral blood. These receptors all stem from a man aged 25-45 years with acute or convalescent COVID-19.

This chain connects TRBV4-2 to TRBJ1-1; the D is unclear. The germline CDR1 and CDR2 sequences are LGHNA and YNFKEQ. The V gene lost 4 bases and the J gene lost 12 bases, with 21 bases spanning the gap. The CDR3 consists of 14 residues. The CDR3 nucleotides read TGTGCCAGCAGCCGGCCCGTGGGGAGCGTCGGGACTTTCTTT. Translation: CASSRPVGSVGTFF.

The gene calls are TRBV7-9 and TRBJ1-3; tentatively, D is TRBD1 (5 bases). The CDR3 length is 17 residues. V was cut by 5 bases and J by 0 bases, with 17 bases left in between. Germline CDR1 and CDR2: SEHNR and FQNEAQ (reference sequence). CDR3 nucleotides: TGTGCCAGCAGCCGGGCAACAGGACCATTCTCTGGAAACACCATATATTTT. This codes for CASSRATGPFSGNTIYF.

The CDR3 region has the DNA TGTGCCAGCAGTCTGAGCGGGTGGAGGAAGAACACTGAAGCTTTCTTT. This translates into CASSLSGWRKNTEAFF. The chain joins TRBV14 to TRBJ1-1; D call uncertain. Trimming took 6 bases from V and 1 from J, leaving 18 bases between them. This CDR3 has 16 residues. Germline V gives CDR1 SGHDN, CDR2 FVKESK.

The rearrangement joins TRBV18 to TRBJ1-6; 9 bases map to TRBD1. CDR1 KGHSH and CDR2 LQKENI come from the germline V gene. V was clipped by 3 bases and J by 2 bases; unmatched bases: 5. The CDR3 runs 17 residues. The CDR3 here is CASSPLQGATYNSPLHF. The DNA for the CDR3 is TGTGCCAGCTCACCGCTACAGGGGGCAACCTATAATTCACCCCTCCACTTT.

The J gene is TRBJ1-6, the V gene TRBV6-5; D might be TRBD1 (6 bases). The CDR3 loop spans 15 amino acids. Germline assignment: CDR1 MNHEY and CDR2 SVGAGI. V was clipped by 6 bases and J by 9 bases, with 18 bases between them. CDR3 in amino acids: CASRSPSGGGSPLHF. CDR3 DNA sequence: TGTGCCAGCAGATCCCCTTCGGGGGGCGGTTCACCCCTCCACTTT.

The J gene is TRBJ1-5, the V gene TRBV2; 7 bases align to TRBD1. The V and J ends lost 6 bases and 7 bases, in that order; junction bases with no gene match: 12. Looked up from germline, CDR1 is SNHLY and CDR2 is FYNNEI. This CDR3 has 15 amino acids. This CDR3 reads CASSLLRGTGQPQHF. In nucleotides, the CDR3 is TGTGCCAGCAGCCTCCTCAGGGGGACGGGACAGCCCCAGCATTTT.

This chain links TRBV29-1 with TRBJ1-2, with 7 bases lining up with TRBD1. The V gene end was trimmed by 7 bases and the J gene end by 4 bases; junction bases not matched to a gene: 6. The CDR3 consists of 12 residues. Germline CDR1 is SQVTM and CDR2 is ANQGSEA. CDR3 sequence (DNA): TGCAGCGCTGGACAGGATATCTATGGCTACACCTTC. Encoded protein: CSAGQDIYGYTF. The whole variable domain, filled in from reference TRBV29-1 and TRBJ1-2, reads SAVISQKPSRDICQRGTSLTIQCQVDSQVTMMFWYRQQPGQSLTLIATANQGSEATYESGFVIDKFPISRPNLTFSTLTVSNMSPEDSSIYLCSAGQDIYGYTFGSGTRLTVV.

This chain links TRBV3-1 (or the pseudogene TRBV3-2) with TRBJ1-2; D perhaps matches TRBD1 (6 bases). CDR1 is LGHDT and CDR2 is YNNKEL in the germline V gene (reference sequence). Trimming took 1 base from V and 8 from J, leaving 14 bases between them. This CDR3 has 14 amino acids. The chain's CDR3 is CASSQGRTAPGYTF. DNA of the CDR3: TGTGCCAGCAGCCAAGGCCGGACAGCCCCGGGCTACACCTTC.

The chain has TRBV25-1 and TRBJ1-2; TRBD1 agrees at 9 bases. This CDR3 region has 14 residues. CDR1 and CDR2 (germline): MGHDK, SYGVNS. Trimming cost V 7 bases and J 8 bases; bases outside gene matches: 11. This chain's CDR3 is CASILSGTGIGYTF. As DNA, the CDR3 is TGTGCCAGCATCTTATCCGGGACAGGGATCGGCTACACCTTC.

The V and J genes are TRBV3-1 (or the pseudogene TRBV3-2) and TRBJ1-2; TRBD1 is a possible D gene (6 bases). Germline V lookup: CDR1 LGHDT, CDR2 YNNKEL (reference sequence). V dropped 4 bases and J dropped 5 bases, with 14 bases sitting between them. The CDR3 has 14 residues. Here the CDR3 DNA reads TGTGCCAGCAGCCTAAACAGGGAGTCTTATGGCTACACCTTC. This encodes CASSLNRESYGYTF.

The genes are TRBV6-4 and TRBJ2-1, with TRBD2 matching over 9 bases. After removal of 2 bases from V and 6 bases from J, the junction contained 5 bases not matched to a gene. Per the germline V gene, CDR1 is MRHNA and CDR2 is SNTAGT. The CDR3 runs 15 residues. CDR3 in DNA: TGTGCCAGCAGTGACCGGGCGGGGGGGTCCAATGAGCAGTTCTTC. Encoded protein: CASSDRAGGSNEQFF.

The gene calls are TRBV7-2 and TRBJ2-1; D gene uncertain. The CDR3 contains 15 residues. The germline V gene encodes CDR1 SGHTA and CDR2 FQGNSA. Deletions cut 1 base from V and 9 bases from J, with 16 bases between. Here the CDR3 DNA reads TGTGCCAGCAGCTTAGGTTCCTCTGCGCTTAGTGAGCAGTTCTTC. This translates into CASSLGSSALSEQFF.

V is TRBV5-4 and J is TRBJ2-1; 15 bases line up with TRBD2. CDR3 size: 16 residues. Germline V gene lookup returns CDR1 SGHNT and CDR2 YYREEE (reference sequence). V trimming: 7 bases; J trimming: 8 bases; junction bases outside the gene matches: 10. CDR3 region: CASRRTSGRALYEQFF. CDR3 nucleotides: TGTGCCAGCCGAAGGACTAGCGGGAGGGCATTATATGAGCAGTTCTTC.